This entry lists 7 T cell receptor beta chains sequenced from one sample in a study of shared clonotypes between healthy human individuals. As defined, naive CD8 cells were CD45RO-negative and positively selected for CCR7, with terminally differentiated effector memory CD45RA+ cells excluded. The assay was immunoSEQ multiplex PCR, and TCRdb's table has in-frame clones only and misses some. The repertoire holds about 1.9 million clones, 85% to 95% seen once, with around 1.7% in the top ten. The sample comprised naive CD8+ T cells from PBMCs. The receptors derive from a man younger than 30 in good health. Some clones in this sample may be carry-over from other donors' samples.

CDR3 DNA: TGTGCCAGCAGTTTTTCGATTAACCCCTACGAGCAGTACTTC. It yields the protein CASSFSINPYEQYF. The chain combines TRBV28 with TRBJ2-7; D not resolved. The V gene's germline CDR1 is MDHEN and CDR2 SYDVKM. V gave up 3 bases and J gave up 2 bases, with 11 bases separating them. The CDR3 length is 14 residues.

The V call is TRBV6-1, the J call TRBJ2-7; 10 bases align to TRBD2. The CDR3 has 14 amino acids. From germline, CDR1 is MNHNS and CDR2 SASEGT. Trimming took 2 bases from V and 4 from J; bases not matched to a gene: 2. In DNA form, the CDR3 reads TGTGCCAGCAGTGAAATAGCGGGAGGTTACGAGCAGTACTTC. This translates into CASSEIAGGYEQYF.

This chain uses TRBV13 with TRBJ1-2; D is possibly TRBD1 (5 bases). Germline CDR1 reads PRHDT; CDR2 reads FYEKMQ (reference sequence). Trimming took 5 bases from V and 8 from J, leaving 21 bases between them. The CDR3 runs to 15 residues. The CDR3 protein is CASSPRPRGALGYTF. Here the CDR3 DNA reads TGTGCCAGCAGCCCAAGACCTAGGGGAGCTTTGGGCTACACCTTC.

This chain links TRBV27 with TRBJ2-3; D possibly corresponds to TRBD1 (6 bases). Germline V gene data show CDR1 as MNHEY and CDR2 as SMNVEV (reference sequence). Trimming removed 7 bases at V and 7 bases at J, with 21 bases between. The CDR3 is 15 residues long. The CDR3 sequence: CASTSPARGVYTQYF. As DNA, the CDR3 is TGTGCCAGCACCTCGCCGGCCAGGGGTGTTTATACGCAGTATTTT.

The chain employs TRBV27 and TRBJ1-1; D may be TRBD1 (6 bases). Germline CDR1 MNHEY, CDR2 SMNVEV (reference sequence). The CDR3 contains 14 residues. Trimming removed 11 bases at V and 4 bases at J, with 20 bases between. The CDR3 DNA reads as TGTGCCCGCTCCCCCCAACAGGGTTGCACTGAAGCTTTCTTT. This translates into CARSPQQGCTEAFF.

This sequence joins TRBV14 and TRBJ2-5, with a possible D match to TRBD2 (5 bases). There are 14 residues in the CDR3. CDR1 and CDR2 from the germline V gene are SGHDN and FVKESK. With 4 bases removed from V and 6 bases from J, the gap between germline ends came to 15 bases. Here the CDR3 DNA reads TGTGCCAGCAGCCCTTCCCCCGGGATCAAGACCCAGTACTTC. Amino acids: CASSPSPGIKTQYF.

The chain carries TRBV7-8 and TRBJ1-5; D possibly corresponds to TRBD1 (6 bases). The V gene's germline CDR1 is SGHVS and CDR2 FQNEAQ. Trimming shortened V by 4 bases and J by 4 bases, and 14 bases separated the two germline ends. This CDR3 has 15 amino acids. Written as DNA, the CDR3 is TGTGCCAGCAGCTCCAGAGGACAGATAAATCAGCCCCAGCATTTT. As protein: CASSSRGQINQPQHF.